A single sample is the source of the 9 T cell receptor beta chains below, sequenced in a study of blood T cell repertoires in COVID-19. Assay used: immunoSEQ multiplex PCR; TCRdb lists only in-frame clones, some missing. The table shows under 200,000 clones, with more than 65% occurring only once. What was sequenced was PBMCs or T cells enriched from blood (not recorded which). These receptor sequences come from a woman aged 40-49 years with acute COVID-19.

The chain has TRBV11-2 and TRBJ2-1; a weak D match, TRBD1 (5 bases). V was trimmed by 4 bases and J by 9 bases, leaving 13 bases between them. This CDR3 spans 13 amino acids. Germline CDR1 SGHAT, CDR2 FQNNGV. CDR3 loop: CASSSQFQGEQFF. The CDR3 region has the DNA TGTGCCAGCAGCTCGCAATTTCAGGGTGAGCAGTTCTTC.

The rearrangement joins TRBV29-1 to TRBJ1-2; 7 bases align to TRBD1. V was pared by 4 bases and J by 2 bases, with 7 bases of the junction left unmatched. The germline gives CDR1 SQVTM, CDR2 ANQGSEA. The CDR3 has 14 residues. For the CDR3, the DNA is TGCAGCGTTGTCCGACAGGGAGTAAACTATGGCTACACCTTC. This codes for CSVVRQGVNYGYTF.

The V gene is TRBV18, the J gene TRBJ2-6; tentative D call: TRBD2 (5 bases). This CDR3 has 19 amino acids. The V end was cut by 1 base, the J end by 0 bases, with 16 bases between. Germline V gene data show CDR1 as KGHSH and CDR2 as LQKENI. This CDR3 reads CASSPLGGPSSSGANVLTF. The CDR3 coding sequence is TGTGCCAGCTCACCACTGGGCGGGCCATCTTCCTCTGGGGCCAACGTCCTGACTTTC.

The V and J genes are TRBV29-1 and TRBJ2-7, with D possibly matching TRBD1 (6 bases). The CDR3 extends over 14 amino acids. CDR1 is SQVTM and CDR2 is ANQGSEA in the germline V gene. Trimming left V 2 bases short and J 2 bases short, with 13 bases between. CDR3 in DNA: TGCAGCGTTGAAATGGGGACACCAACCTACGAGCAGTACTTC. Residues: CSVEMGTPTYEQYF.

DNA for the CDR3: TGTGCCAGCAGCTTAGATACAGGGGTCAACGAGCAGTACTTC. Amino acid sequence: CASSLDTGVNEQYF. The V gene is TRBV7-9, the J gene TRBJ2-7; 7 bases match TRBD1. V dropped 1 base and J dropped 5; count of bases not matched to a gene: 5. The CDR3 is made up of 14 amino acids. Looked up from germline, CDR1 is SEHNR and CDR2 is FQNEAQ (reference sequence).

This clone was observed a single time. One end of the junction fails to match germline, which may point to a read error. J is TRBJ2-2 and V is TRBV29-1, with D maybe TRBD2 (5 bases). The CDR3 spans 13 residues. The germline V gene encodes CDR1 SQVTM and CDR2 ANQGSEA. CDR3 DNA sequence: TGCAGCGTTGGGATAGCGAAGACCGGGGAGCTGTTTTTT. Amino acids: CSVGIAKTGELFF.

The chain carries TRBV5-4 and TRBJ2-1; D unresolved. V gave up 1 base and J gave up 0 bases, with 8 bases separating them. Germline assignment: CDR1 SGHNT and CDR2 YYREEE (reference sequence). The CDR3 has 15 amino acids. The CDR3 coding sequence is TGTGCCAGCAGCTTGAGCTACCCCTCCTACAATGAGCAGTTCTTC. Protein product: CASSLSYPSYNEQFF.

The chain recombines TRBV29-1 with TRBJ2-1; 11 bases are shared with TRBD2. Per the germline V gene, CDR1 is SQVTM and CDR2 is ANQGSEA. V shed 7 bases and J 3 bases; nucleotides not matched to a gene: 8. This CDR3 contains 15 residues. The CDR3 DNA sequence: TGCAGCGAGACCCCACTAGCGGGAGTCTACAATGAGCAGTTCTTC. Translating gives CSETPLAGVYNEQFF.

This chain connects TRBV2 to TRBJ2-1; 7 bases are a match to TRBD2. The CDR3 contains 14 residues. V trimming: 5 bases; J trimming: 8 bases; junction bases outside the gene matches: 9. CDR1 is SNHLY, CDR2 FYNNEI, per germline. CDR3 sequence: CASSILTSLDEQFF. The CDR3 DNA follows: TGTGCCAGCAGTATTCTGACTAGCCTGGATGAGCAGTTCTTC.